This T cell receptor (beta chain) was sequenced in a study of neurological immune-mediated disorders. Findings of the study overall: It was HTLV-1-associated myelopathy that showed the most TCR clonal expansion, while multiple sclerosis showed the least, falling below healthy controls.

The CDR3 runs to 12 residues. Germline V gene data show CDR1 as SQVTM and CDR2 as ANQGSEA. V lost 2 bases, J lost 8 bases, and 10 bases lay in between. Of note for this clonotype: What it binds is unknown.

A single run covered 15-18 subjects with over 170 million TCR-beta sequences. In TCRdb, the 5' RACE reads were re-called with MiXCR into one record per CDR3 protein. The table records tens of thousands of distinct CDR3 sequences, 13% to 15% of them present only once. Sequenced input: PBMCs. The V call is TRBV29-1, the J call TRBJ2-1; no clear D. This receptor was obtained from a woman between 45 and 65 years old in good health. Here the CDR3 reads CSVERPGHEQFF. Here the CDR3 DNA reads TGCAGCGTTGAAAGGCCGGGCCATGAGCAGTTCTTC.